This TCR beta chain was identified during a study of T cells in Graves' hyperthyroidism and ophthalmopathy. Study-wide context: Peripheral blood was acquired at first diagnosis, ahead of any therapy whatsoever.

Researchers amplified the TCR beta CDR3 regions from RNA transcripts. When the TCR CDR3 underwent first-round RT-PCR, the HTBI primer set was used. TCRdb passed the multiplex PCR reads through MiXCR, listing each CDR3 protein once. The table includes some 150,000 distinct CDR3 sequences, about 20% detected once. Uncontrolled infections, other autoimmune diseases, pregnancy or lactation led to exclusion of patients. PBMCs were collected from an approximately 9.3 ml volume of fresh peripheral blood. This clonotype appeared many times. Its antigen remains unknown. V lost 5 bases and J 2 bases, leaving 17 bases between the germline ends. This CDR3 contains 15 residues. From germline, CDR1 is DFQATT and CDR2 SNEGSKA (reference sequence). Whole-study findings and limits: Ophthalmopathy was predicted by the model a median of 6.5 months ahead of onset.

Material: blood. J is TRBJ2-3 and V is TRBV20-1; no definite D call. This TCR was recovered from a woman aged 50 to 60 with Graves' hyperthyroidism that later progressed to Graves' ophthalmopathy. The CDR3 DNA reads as TGCAGTGCTTCGAAGTGGAAGGGTTACACAGATACGCAGTATTTT. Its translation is CSASKWKGYTDTQYF.